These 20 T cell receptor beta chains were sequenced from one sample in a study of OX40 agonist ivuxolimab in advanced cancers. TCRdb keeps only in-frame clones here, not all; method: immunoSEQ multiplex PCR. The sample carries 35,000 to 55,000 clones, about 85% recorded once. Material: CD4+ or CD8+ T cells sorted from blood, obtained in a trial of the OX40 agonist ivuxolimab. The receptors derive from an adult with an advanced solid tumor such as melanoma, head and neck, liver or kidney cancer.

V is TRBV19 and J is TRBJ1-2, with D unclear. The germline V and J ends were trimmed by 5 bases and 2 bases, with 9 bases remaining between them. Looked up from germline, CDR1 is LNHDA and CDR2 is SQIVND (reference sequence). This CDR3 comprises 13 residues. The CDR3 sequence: CASSLGLNYGYTF. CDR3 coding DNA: TGTGCCAGTAGTCTAGGCCTCAACTATGGCTACACCTTC.

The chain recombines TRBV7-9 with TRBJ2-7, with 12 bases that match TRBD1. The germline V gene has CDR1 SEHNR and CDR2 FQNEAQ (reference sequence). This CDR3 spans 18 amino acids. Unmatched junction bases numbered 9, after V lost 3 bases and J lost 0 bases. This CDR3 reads CASSFLGGTGGFSYEQYF. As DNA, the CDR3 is TGTGCCAGCAGCTTCCTTGGTGGGACAGGGGGCTTCTCCTACGAGCAGTACTTC.

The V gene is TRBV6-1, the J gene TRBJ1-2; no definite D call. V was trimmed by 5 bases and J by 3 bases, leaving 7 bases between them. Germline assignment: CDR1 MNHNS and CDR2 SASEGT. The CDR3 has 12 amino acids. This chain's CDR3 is CASSSAYYGYTF. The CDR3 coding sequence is TGTGCCAGCAGTTCGGCCTACTATGGCTACACCTTC.

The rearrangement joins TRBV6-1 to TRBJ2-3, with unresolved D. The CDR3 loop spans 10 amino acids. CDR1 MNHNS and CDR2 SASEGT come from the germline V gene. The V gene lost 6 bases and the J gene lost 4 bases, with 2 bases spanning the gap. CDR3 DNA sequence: TGTGCCAGCAGAGCAGATACGCAGTATTTT. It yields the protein CASRADTQYF.

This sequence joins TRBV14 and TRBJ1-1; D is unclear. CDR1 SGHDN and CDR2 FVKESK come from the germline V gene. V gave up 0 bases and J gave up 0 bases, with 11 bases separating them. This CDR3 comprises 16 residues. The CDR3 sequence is CASSQDKSGLNTEAFF. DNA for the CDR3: TGTGCCAGCAGCCAAGATAAATCCGGGCTGAACACTGAAGCTTTCTTT.

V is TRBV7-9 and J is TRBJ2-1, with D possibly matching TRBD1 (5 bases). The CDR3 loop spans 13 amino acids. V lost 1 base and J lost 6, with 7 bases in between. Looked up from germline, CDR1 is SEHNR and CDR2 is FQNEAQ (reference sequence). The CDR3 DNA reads TGTGCCAGCAGCTTAGGGACAACCAATGAGCAGTTCTTC. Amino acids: CASSLGTTNEQFF. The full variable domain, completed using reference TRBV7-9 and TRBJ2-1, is DTGVSQNPRHKITKRGQNVTFRCDPISEHNRLYWYRQTLGQGPEFLTYFQNEAQLEKSRLLSDRFSAERPKGSFSTLEIQRTEQGDSAMYLCASSLGTTNEQFFGPGTRLTVL.

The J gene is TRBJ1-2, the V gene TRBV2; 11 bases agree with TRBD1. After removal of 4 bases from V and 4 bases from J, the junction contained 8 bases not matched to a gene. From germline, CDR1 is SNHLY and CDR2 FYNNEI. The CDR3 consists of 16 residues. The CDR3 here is CASSGHRTGGFYGYTF. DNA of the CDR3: TGTGCCAGCAGTGGTCATAGGACAGGGGGCTTCTATGGCTACACCTTC.

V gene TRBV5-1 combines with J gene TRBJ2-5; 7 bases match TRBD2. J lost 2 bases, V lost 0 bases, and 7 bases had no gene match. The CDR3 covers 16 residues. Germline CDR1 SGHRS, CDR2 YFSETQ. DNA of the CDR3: TGCGCCAGCAGCTTGGGGACTAGTCGGGTACAAGAGACCCAGTACTTC. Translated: CASSLGTSRVQETQYF.

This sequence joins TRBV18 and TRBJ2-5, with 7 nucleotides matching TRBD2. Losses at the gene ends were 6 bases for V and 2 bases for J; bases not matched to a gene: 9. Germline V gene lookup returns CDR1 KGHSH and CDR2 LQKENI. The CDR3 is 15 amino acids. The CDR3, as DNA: TGTGCCAGCTCTCAACCGGGGGGTTTACAAGAGACCCAGTACTTC. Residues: CASSQPGGLQETQYF.

The CDR3 reads CASSLGSGEQYF. CDR3 DNA: TGTGCCAGCAGCCTCGGTTCTGGCGAGCAGTACTTC. This chain links TRBV7-8 with TRBJ2-7; no definite D call. The V end lost 5 bases, the J end lost 6 bases, and 11 bases lay between the germline ends. The CDR3 is 12 amino acids. CDR1 and CDR2 (germline): SGHVS, FQNEAQ.

The chain's CDR3 is CASSTKGLAYEQYF. The CDR3 DNA sequence: TGTGCCAGTAGTACCAAGGGGTTAGCCTACGAGCAGTACTTC. V gene TRBV19 combines with J gene TRBJ2-7; a possible D gene is TRBD1 (5 bases). The germline gives CDR1 LNHDA, CDR2 SQIVND (reference sequence). The CDR3 spans 14 residues. V was clipped by 4 bases and J by 2 bases, with 12 bases between them.

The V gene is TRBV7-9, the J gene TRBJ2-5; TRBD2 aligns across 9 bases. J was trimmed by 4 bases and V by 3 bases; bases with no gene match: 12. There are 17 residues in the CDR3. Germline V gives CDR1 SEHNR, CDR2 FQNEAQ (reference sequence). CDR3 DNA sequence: TGTGCCAGCAGCTTGGGCCTGAGCGGGAGGTCGATAGAGACCCAGTACTTC. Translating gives CASSLGLSGRSIETQYF.

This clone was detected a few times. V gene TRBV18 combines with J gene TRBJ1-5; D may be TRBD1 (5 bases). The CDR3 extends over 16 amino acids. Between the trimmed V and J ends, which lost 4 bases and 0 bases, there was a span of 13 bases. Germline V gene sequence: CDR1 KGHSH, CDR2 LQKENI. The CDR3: CASSQTDPYSNQPQHF. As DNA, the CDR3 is TGTGCCAGCTCACAGACAGATCCTTATAGCAATCAGCCCCAGCATTTT.

This CDR3 reads CASSLYGSLVTGELFF. The CDR3 region has the DNA TGTGCCAGCAGCTTATACGGGAGTTTGGTCACCGGGGAGCTGTTTTTT. J is TRBJ2-2 and V is TRBV7-8; D perhaps matches TRBD2 (6 bases). Germline-derived CDR1 and CDR2 are SGHVS and FQNEAQ. The germline V and J ends were trimmed by 2 bases and 4 bases, with 14 bases remaining between them. The CDR3 runs 16 residues.

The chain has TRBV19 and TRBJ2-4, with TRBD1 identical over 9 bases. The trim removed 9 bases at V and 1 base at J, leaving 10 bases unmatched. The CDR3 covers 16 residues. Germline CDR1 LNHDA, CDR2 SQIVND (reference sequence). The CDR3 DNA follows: TGTGCCAGCGGAAACAGGGGGCTGAGGGCCAAAAACATTCAGTACTTC. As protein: CASGNRGLRAKNIQYF.

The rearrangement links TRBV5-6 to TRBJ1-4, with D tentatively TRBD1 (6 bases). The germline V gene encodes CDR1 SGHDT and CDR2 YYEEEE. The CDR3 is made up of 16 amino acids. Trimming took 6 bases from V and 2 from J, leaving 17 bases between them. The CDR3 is CASTELGQTTNEKLFF. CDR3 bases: TGTGCCAGCACCGAGTTAGGACAGACCACTAATGAAAAACTGTTTTTT.

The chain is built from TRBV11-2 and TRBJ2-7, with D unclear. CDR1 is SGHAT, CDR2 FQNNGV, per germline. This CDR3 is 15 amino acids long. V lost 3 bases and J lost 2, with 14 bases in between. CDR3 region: CASSFPRLLTYEQYF. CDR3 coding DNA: TGTGCCAGCAGCTTCCCACGACTCTTAACCTACGAGCAGTACTTC.

The CDR3 is CATGETRDTEAFF. In DNA form, the CDR3 reads TGTGCCACCGGTGAGACTCGGGACACTGAAGCTTTCTTT. The rearrangement links TRBV6-1 to TRBJ1-1; D call uncertain. Trimming pared 10 bases from V and 3 bases from J, leaving 15 bases between. The CDR3 loop spans 13 amino acids. Per the germline V gene, CDR1 is MNHNS and CDR2 is SASEGT.

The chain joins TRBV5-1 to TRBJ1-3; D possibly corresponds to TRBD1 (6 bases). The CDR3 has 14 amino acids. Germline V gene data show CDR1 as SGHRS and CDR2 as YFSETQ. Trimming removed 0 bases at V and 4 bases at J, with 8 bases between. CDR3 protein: CASSLGGTGNTIYF. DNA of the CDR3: TGCGCCAGCAGCTTGGGGGGGACAGGAAACACCATATATTTT.

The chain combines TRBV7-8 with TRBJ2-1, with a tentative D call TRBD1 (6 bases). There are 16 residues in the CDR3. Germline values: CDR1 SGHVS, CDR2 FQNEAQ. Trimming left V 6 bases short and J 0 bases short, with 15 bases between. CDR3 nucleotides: TGTGCCAGCAGACTAGTACGAGGGGGCTCCTACAATGAGCAGTTCTTC. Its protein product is CASRLVRGGSYNEQFF.